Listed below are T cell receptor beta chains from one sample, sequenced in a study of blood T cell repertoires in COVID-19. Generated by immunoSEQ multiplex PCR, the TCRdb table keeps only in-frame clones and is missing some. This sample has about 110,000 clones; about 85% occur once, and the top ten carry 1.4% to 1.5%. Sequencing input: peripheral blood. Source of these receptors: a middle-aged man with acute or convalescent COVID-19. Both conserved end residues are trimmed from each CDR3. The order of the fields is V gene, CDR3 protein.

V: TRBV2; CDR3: ASWGRRKLSGNTIY
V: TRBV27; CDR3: ASSGGDEQF
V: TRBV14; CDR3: ASTGRGAYNEQF
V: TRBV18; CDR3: ASSPGQEYTGELF
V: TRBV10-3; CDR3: AISEQGNYGYT
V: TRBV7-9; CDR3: ASSQGLLSYEQY
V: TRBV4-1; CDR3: ASSQDRGNTGELF
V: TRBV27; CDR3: ASRRGIGQATAF
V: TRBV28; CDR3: ASSPSRTAYNEQF
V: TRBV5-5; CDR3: ASSLAGGNTYEQY